Listed below are T cell receptor beta chains from one sample, sequenced in a study of response to subunit inactivated influenza vaccine. MiXCR was run by TCRdb on the RT-PCR reads, yielding one entry per CDR3 protein. The sample records 400,000 to 550,000 distinct CDR3 sequences, about 25% being singletons. The sequenced sample was CD4+ T cells sorted from PBMCs, obtained more than 4 days after vaccination. Every receptor here comes from a man between 50 and 59 years old who received an inactivated influenza vaccine. Both conserved end residues are trimmed from each CDR3. D genes are given only for firm matches.

D gene: TRBD1; J gene: TRBJ1-2; V gene: TRBV11-2; CDR3 protein: ASSLDGAGGGYGYT
D gene: .; J gene: TRBJ2-3; V gene: TRBV5-1; CDR3 protein: ASKWDIGTDTQY
D gene: .; J gene: TRBJ1-1; V gene: TRBV28; CDR3 protein: ASSLGAGLEAF
D gene: .; J gene: TRBJ2-5; V gene: TRBV9; CDR3 protein: ASSVGRSGETQY
D gene: .; J gene: TRBJ1-3; V gene: TRBV20-1; CDR3 protein: SARGPGDGNTIY
D gene: .; J gene: TRBJ2-2; V gene: TRBV10-3; CDR3 protein: AIKAETNTGELF
D gene: TRBD1; J gene: TRBJ2-1; V gene: TRBV7-2; CDR3 protein: ASRSTGGRNEQF
D gene: TRBD2; J gene: TRBJ2-1; V gene: TRBV7-3; CDR3 protein: ASSPSSAGGPFEQF
D gene: .; J gene: TRBJ2-3; V gene: TRBV7-2; CDR3 protein: ASSLVTATDTQY
D gene: TRBD1; J gene: TRBJ1-2; V gene: TRBV3-1; CDR3 protein: ASSRTEQGFHGYT
D gene: .; J gene: TRBJ1-2; V gene: TRBV20-1; CDR3 protein: SAPDDNYGYT
D gene: TRBD2; J gene: TRBJ2-7; V gene: TRBV5-1; CDR3 protein: ASSLGLAGGSVYEQY
D gene: .; J gene: TRBJ2-1; V gene: TRBV4-3; CDR3 protein: ASSQEPQGYGLNEQF
D gene: TRBD2; J gene: TRBJ2-1; V gene: TRBV29-1; CDR3 protein: SVTGTSGTMGYNEQF
D gene: .; J gene: TRBJ2-5; V gene: TRBV15; CDR3 protein: ATSRYRADRETQY
D gene: .; J gene: TRBJ1-3; V gene: TRBV5-1; CDR3 protein: ASSLQDLSGNTIY
D gene: .; J gene: TRBJ2-1; V gene: TRBV12-3/TRBV12-4; CDR3 protein: ASSFSWGADFRNEQF
D gene: TRBD2; J gene: TRBJ2-3; V gene: TRBV20-1; CDR3 protein: SAPYGLAGVGTDTQY
D gene: .; J gene: TRBJ1-1; V gene: TRBV5-6; CDR3 protein: ASSRGKRVAEAF
D gene: .; J gene: TRBJ2-7; V gene: TRBV20-1; CDR3 protein: SARAEGYSYEQY
D gene: TRBD1; J gene: TRBJ1-1; V gene: TRBV10-3; CDR3 protein: AITGTGTTEAF
D gene: .; J gene: TRBJ2-7; V gene: TRBV28; CDR3 protein: ASSIPSGYSYEQY
D gene: .; J gene: TRBJ2-5; V gene: TRBV24-1; CDR3 protein: ATSEWETETQY
D gene: TRBD2; J gene: TRBJ2-1; V gene: TRBV4-2; CDR3 protein: ASSQDNGRLNEQF
D gene: TRBD1; J gene: TRBJ2-5; V gene: TRBV11-2; CDR3 protein: ASNPGRDRGTQH
D gene: TRBD1; J gene: TRBJ1-4; V gene: TRBV4-2; CDR3 protein: ASSQDRTGGIEKLF
D gene: .; J gene: TRBJ1-4; V gene: TRBV7-2; CDR3 protein: ASSTSREAEKLF
D gene: TRBD2; J gene: TRBJ2-3; V gene: TRBV19; CDR3 protein: ASRELAGSTDTQY
D gene: .; J gene: TRBJ2-3; V gene: TRBV4-2; CDR3 protein: ASSQIETSGQY
D gene: .; J gene: TRBJ2-1; V gene: TRBV3-1; CDR3 protein: ASSLKEGNEQF
D gene: .; J gene: TRBJ2-2; V gene: TRBV12-3/TRBV12-4; CDR3 protein: ASRLWGAGELF
D gene: .; J gene: TRBJ2-7; V gene: TRBV6-2/TRBV6-3; CDR3 protein: ASNGQGYYEQY
D gene: .; J gene: TRBJ2-1; V gene: TRBV4-3; CDR3 protein: ASSQDAHNEQF
D gene: .; J gene: TRBJ2-2; V gene: TRBV5-1; CDR3 protein: ASSRTSGGLIGELF
D gene: .; J gene: TRBJ1-5; V gene: TRBV12-3/TRBV12-4; CDR3 protein: ASSLGQESQPQH
D gene: TRBD1; J gene: TRBJ2-7; V gene: TRBV12-3/TRBV12-4; CDR3 protein: ASSPGQGGSEQY
D gene: TRBD1; J gene: TRBJ1-6; V gene: TRBV5-1; CDR3 protein: ASSDDRGSSPLH
D gene: .; J gene: TRBJ2-5; V gene: TRBV5-1; CDR3 protein: ASSWTKETQY
D gene: TRBD1; J gene: TRBJ2-1; V gene: TRBV12-3/TRBV12-4; CDR3 protein: ASSGDRLRGNEQF
D gene: TRBD2; J gene: TRBJ2-3; V gene: TRBV14; CDR3 protein: ASSQELARGTDTQY
D gene: TRBD2; J gene: TRBJ2-3; V gene: TRBV6-1; CDR3 protein: ASTWTSGLTDTQY
D gene: TRBD1; J gene: TRBJ1-2; V gene: TRBV12-3/TRBV12-4; CDR3 protein: ASRSGIGGAYGYT
D gene: TRBD1; J gene: TRBJ2-5; V gene: TRBV4-2; CDR3 protein: ASSQRTGSETQY